Listed below are T cell receptor beta chains from one sample, sequenced in a study of OX40 agonist ivuxolimab in advanced cancers. Assay used: immunoSEQ multiplex PCR; TCRdb lists only in-frame clones, some missing. The data show 75,000 to 100,000 clones, with approximately 80% seen just once and around 5.8% held by the top ten. The specimen comprised CD4+ or CD8+ T cells sorted from blood, sampled in a trial of the OX40 agonist ivuxolimab. The receptors come from an adult with an advanced solid tumor such as melanoma, head and neck, liver or kidney cancer. The CDR3 runs from the conserved cysteine through the conserved F or W. Each record gives: V gene, J gene, clone size, D gene, CDR3 protein, CDR3 DNA. The D gene is left open where the match is weak. Where a row states a size, it is once, few, many or the class of an expanded clone; other rows omit it.

TRBV4-1	TRBJ1-3	-	-	CASSRPGRSISGNTIYF	TGCGCCAGCAGCCGCCCGGGACGTAGTATCTCTGGAAACACCATATATTTT
TRBV7-9	TRBJ1-1	-	-	CASSLREGRRSSLTEAFF	TGTGCCAGCAGCTTAAGAGAGGGGCGCCGTTCGAGTTTGACTGAAGCTTTCTTT
TRBV12-5	TRBJ2-7	-	-	CASASGEYEQYF	TGTGCTAGTGCTTCTGGGGAATACGAGCAGTACTTC
TRBV5-1	TRBJ2-2	-	TRBD1	CASSLAPDLTGGVFGAGELFF	TGCGCCAGCAGCTTGGCCCCCGATTTGACAGGGGGAGTGTTTGGGGCCGGGGAGCTGTTTTTT
TRBV5-1	TRBJ2-3	-	TRBD2	CASSDTSGADTQYF	TGCGCCAGCAGCGACACTAGCGGGGCAGATACGCAGTATTTT
TRBV5-1	TRBJ2-1	-	TRBD1	CASSWTPGQGNEQFF	TGCGCCAGCAGCTGGACTCCGGGACAGGGCAATGAGCAGTTCTTC
TRBV5-6	TRBJ2-5	-	TRBD1	CASSWGQGIKETQYF	TGTGCCAGCAGCTGGGGACAGGGAATAAAGGAGACCCAGTACTTC
TRBV10-3	TRBJ2-7	-	-	CAISELATTYEQYF	TGTGCCATCAGTGAGCTAGCGACCACCTACGAGCAGTACTTC
TRBV29-1	TRBJ2-7	-	TRBD1	CSVGTVYEQYF	TGCAGCGTCGGGACAGTCTACGAGCAGTACTTC
TRBV15	TRBJ1-5	-	-	CATSRAPPGQPQHF	TGTGCCACCAGCAGAGCGCCCCCGGGTCAGCCCCAGCATTTT
TRBV27	TRBJ2-1	-	-	CASSPMRKDYNEQFF	TGTGCCAGCAGTCCGATGAGGAAGGACTACAATGAGCAGTTCTTC
TRBV5-1	TRBJ2-3	-	-	CASSLERAGTDTQYF	TGCGCCAGCAGCTTGGAGCGGGCCGGCACAGATACGCAGTATTTT
TRBV7-3	TRBJ2-6	once	-	CASSSGANVLTF	TGTGCCAGCAGCTCTGGGGCCAACGTCCTGACTTTC
TRBV10-3	TRBJ1-1	-	-	CAIEGAKDTEAFF	TGTGCCATCGAAGGGGCTAAGGACACTGAAGCTTTCTTT
TRBV7-6	TRBJ1-5	few	TRBD1	CASSLADRVGQPQHF	TGTGCCAGCAGCTTAGCAGACAGGGTTGGCCAGCCCCAGCATTTT
TRBV5-1	TRBJ2-4	-	TRBD2	CASAPAGENIQYF	TGCGCCAGCGCCCCTGCGGGGGAAAACATTCAGTACTTC
TRBV7-8	TRBJ2-7	-	TRBD2	CASSLGTSGTREQYF	TGTGCCAGCAGCTTAGGAACTAGCGGGACCCGCGAGCAGTACTTC